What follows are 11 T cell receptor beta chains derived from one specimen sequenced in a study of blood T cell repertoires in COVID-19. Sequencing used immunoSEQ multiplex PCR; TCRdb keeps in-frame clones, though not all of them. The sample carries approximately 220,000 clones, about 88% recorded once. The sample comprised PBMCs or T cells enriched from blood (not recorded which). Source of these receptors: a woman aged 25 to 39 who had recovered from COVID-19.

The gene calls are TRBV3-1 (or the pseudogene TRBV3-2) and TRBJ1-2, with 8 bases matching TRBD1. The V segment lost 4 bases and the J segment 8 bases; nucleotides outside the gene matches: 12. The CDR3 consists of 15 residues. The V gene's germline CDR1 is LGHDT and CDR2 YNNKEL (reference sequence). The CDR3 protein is CASSPSIEQGEGYTF. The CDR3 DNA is TGTGCCAGCAGCCCGTCAATTGAACAGGGGGAAGGCTACACCTTC.

The CDR3 here is CASSQTGGIGEKLFF. The CDR3 region has the DNA TGCGCCAGCAGCCAAACAGGGGGCATCGGGGAAAAACTGTTTTTT. J is TRBJ1-4 and V is TRBV4-3; TRBD1 agrees at 9 bases. V was pared by 2 bases and J by 8 bases, with 6 bases of the junction left unmatched. The CDR3 contains 15 residues. The germline V gene encodes CDR1 LGHNA and CDR2 YSLEER.

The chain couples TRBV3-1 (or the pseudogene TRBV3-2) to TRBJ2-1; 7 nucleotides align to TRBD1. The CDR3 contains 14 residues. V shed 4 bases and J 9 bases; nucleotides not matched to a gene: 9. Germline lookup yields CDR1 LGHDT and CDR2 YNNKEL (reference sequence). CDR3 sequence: CASSLDRVYGEQFF. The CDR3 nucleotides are TGTGCCAGCAGCCTCGACAGGGTTTACGGTGAGCAGTTCTTC.

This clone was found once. This chain's CDR3 is CASSLLAGYEQYF. The CDR3, as DNA: TGTGCCAGCAGTTTATTGGCGGGCTACGAGCAGTACTTC. The chain uses TRBV27 and TRBJ2-7; D may be TRBD2 (5 bases). There are 13 residues in the CDR3. V gave up 1 base and J gave up 3 bases, with 7 bases separating them. Per germline, CDR1 MNHEY and CDR2 SMNVEV (reference sequence).

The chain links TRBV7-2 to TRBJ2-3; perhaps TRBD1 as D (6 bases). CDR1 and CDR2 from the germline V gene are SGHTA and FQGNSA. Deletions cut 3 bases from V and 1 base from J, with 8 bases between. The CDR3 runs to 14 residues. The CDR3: CASSFRQGTDTQYF. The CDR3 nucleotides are TGTGCCAGCAGCTTCAGACAGGGCACAGATACGCAGTATTTT.

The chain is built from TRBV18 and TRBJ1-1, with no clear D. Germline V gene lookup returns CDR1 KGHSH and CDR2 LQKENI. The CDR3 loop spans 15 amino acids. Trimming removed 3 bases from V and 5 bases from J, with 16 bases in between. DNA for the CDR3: TGTGCCAGCTCACCCTCGGACGTCGGACTGACTGAAGCTTTCTTT. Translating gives CASSPSDVGLTEAFF.

CDR3 DNA sequence: TGTGCCAGCAGTGAAGCGGCAGGGGTGAACTATGGCTACACCTTC. Translating gives CASSEAAGVNYGYTF. The genes are TRBV6-1 and TRBJ1-2; D is possibly TRBD1 (6 bases). This CDR3 contains 15 residues. Germline-derived CDR1 and CDR2 are MNHNS and SASEGT. V was trimmed by 0 bases and J by 2 bases, leaving 10 bases between them.

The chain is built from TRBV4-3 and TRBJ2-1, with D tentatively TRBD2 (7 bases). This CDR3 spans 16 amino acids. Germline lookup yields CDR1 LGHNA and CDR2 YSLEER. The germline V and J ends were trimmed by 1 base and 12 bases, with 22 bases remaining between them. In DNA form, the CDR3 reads TGCGCCAGCAGCCAAGGAGTGGCGGGGGCCCTTACGGGGCAGTTCTTC. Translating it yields CASSQGVAGALTGQFF.

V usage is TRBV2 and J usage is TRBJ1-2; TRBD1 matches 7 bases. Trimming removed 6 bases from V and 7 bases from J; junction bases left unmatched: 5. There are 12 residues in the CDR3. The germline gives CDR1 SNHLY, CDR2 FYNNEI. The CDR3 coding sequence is TGTGCCAGCAGGTGGGACAGTCGTGGCTACACCTTC. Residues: CASRWDSRGYTF.

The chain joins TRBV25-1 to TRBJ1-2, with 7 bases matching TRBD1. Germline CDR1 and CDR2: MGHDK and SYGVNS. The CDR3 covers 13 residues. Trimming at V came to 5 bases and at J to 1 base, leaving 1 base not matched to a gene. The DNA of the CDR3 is TGTGCCAGCAGTCGACAGGGTAACTATGGCTACACCTTC. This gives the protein CASSRQGNYGYTF.

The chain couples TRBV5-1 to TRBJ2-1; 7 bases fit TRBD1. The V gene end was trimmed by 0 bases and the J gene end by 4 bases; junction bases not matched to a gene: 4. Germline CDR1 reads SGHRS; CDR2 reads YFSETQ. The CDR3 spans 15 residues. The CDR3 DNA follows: TGCGCCAGCAGCTTGGGACAGGGTCCTTACAATGAGCAGTTCTTC. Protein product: CASSLGQGPYNEQFF.